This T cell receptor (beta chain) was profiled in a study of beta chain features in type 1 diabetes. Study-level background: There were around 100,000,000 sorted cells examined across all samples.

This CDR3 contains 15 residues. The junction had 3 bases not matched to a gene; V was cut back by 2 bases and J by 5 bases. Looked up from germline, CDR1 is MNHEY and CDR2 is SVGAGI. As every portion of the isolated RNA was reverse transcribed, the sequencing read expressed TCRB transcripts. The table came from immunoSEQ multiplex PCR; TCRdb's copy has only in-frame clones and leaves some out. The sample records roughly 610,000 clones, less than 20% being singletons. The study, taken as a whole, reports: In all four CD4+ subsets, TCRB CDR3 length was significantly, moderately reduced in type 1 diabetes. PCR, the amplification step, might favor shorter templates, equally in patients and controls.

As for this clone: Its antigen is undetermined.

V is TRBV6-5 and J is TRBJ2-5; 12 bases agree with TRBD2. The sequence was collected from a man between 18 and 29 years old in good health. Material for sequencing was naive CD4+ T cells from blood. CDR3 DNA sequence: TGTGCCAGCAGTTACACTAGCGGGAGGTGGGAGACCCAGTACTTC. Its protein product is CASSYTSGRWETQYF.